The 6 T cell receptor beta chains below were found in one sample sequenced in a study of T cells in Graves' hyperthyroidism and ophthalmopathy. What was amplified from RNA transcripts were TCR beta CDR3 regions. A first-round RT-PCR of the TCR CDR3 used the HTBI primer set. TCRdb re-called the multiplex PCR reads through MiXCR, storing one row per CDR3 protein. The top ten hold 28% of the sample, which has a few hundred thousand distinct CDR3 sequences, around 16% seen once. Sequenced input: blood. Receptor source: a woman aged 18-35 years with Graves' hyperthyroidism that later progressed to Graves' ophthalmopathy.

This clonotype was detected many times. The rearrangement joins TRBV11-2 to TRBJ2-1; D perhaps matches TRBD1 (6 bases). Germline CDR1 SGHAT, CDR2 FQNNGV. This CDR3 has 18 residues. The V gene lost 5 bases and the J gene lost 0 bases, with 20 bases spanning the gap. CDR3 in amino acids: CASSGADRFISSYNEQFF. CDR3 bases: TGTGCCAGCAGCGGGGCCGACAGGTTCATTAGCTCCTACAATGAGCAGTTCTTC.

The V gene is TRBV2, the J gene TRBJ1-4, with TRBD1 identical over 8 bases. CDR1 and CDR2 from the germline V gene are SNHLY and FYNNEI. The V and J ends lost 8 bases and 5 bases, in that order; junction bases with no gene match: 4. The CDR3 covers 13 residues. The CDR3 region is CASRTGRNEKLFF. The CDR3 DNA follows: TGTGCCAGCCGGACAGGGCGCAATGAAAAACTGTTTTTT. The whole variable domain, filled in from reference TRBV2 and TRBJ1-4, reads EPEVTQTPSHQVTQMGQEVILRCVPISNHLYFYWYRQILGQKVEFLVSFYNNEISEKSEIFDDQFSVERPDGSNFTLKIRSTKLEDSAMYFCASRTGRNEKLFFGSGTQLSVL.

The chain carries TRBV2 and TRBJ2-3; tentative D call: TRBD2 (7 bases). Trimming left V 2 bases short and J 0 bases short, with 18 bases between. The CDR3 is 18 residues long. Per germline, CDR1 SNHLY and CDR2 FYNNEI. The CDR3 here is CASSESGFGGRSTDTQYF. CDR3 coding DNA: TGTGCCAGCAGTGAATCGGGCTTCGGGGGGCGAAGCACAGATACGCAGTATTTT.

The DNA of the CDR3 is TGCGCCAGCAGCCTGCCGGGAGGGCCAGAAGGACAGTTCTTC. Its protein product is CASSLPGGPEGQFF. The chain employs TRBV5-1 and TRBJ2-1; 8 bases are shared with TRBD2. Germline V gives CDR1 SGHRS, CDR2 YFSETQ. Trimming removed 4 bases from V and 13 bases from J; junction bases left unmatched: 13. CDR3 size: 14 residues.

This clonotype was seen more than once but under ten times. This chain joins TRBV29-1 and TRBJ1-2, with D tentatively TRBD1 (6 bases). Trimming pared 6 bases from V and 4 bases from J, leaving 15 bases between. Germline V gene lookup returns CDR1 SQVTM and CDR2 ANQGSEA. The CDR3 is 13 residues long. The CDR3 spells CSVGKDSGYGYTF. The CDR3 nucleotides are TGCAGCGTGGGAAAGGACAGCGGCTATGGCTACACCTTC.

The chain combines TRBV27 with TRBJ2-7, with D maybe TRBD2 (6 bases). Trimming pared 10 bases from V and 0 bases from J, leaving 16 bases between. The germline V gene encodes CDR1 MNHEY and CDR2 SMNVEV (reference sequence). The CDR3 extends over 14 amino acids. Here the CDR3 DNA reads TGTGCCACCCGGAGGGGCGCGGTCTCCTACGAGCAGTACTTC. Translating gives CATRRGAVSYEQYF.